These 28 T cell receptor beta chains share one sample of origin, sequenced in a study of blood T cell repertoires in COVID-19. Repertoires were generated with immunoSEQ multiplex PCR, while TCRdb's copy carries only in-frame clones and drops some. The table shows around 130,000 clones, with roughly 81% occurring only once. Sample: peripheral blood. The source is a human donor in a cohort sampled during active COVID-19.

V gene TRBV6-5 combines with J gene TRBJ2-1, with 7 bases matching TRBD2. J gave up 12 bases and V 8 bases, and 4 bases lay outside the gene matches. Germline CDR1 reads MNHEY; CDR2 reads SVGAGI. The CDR3 loop spans 10 amino acids. The CDR3 DNA follows: TGTGCCAGCGGGGGGGGAGGGCAGTTCTTC. The encoded protein is CASGGGGQFF.

The CDR3 is CASSLTTTGGYGYTF. Written as DNA, the CDR3 is TGTGCCAGCAGCCTAACAACGACGGGGGGCTATGGCTACACCTTC. This chain links TRBV3-1 (or the pseudogene TRBV3-2) with TRBJ1-2; D is possibly TRBD1 (5 bases). This CDR3 is built from 15 residues. Germline V gene lookup returns CDR1 LGHDT and CDR2 YNNKEL (reference sequence). V was trimmed by 4 bases and J by 4 bases, leaving 16 bases between them.

This chain joins TRBV6-2 or TRBV6-3 and TRBJ2-7; 12 positions match TRBD2. The V and J ends lost 5 bases and 3 bases, in that order; junction bases with no gene match: 8. The germline V gene has CDR1 MNHEY and CDR2 SVGEGT. This CDR3 has 16 amino acids. The CDR3 spells CASSPPTSGGRYEQYF. CDR3 bases: TGTGCCAGCAGTCCCCCCACTAGCGGGGGGCGCTACGAGCAGTACTTC.

This chain uses TRBV9 with TRBJ1-4, with TRBD1 matching over 7 bases. V trimming: 1 base; J trimming: 5 bases; junction bases outside the gene matches: 5. From germline, CDR1 is SGDLS and CDR2 YYNGEE. CDR3 length equals 15 residues. CDR3 DNA: TGTGCCAGCAGCGTAAAGCAGGGGGTGAATGAAAAACTGTTTTTT. Translating gives CASSVKQGVNEKLFF.

The CDR3 is CASGLPTPQGETQYF. The CDR3 DNA sequence: TGTGCTAGTGGTTTGCCGACTCCCCAGGGGGAGACCCAGTACTTC. The V gene is TRBV12-5, the J gene TRBJ2-5; D perhaps matches TRBD1 (6 bases). Trimming cost V 2 bases and J 5 bases, with 15 bases left between them. The V gene's germline CDR1 is LGHNT and CDR2 FRNRAP. This CDR3 region has 15 residues.

The chain links TRBV12-3 or TRBV12-4 to TRBJ1-2; no clear D gene. The V end lost 3 bases, the J end lost 5 bases, and 7 bases lay between the germline ends. The CDR3 covers 12 residues. In DNA, the CDR3 is TGTGCCAGCAGTTTGACGAGGTATGGCTACACCTTC. Protein sequence: CASSLTRYGYTF.

This chain connects TRBV7-9 to TRBJ2-5; D uncertain. V was cut by 3 bases and J by 9 bases, with 17 bases left in between. Per the germline V gene, CDR1 is SEHNR and CDR2 is FQNEAQ (reference sequence). The CDR3 is 14 amino acids. The CDR3, as DNA: TGTGCCAGCAGCTTTCAACACCTAGTCCCCTCCCAGTACTTC. It translates to CASSFQHLVPSQYF. The complete variable domain, with remaining parts taken from reference TRBV7-9 and TRBJ2-5, reads DTGVSQNPRHKITKRGQNVTFRCDPISEHNRLYWYRQTLGQGPEFLTYFQNEAQLEKSRLLSDRFSAERPKGSFSTLEIQRTEQGDSAMYLCASSFQHLVPSQYFGPGTRLLVL.

The chain links TRBV12-3 or TRBV12-4 to TRBJ1-5, with no clear D. V was clipped by 3 bases and J by 5 bases, with 5 bases between them. This CDR3 has 12 amino acids. CDR3 DNA: TGTGCCAGCAGTTTCGGGGATCAGCCCCAGCATTTT. Translation gives CASSFGDQPQHF.

This clone was seen just once. The genes are TRBV29-1 and TRBJ1-1; the D is unclear. The germline V gene has CDR1 SQVTM and CDR2 ANQGSEA. V lost 7 bases, J lost 7 bases, and 13 bases lay in between. CDR3 size: 11 residues. CDR3 DNA: TGCAGCGCAGAACACCGGGGTGAAGCTTTCTTT. It translates to CSAEHRGEAFF.

In its sample, this clone ranks as medium-sized. The V and J genes are TRBV24-1 and TRBJ2-1; maybe TRBD1 (6 bases). Trimming stripped 9 bases from V and 7 bases from J, with 12 bases between. This CDR3 has 12 amino acids. Germline V gene sequence: CDR1 KGHDR, CDR2 SFDVKD. The CDR3 DNA sequence: TGTGCCACCGGGGCAGGGGATAATGAGCAGTTCTTC. Encoded protein: CATGAGDNEQFF.

The chain carries TRBV5-6 and TRBJ2-5, with a weak D call TRBD1 (5 bases). There are 15 residues in the CDR3. The V and J ends lost 4 bases and 4 bases respectively, with 17 bases between them. CDR1 and CDR2 (germline): SGHDT, YYEEEE. CDR3 region: CASSARHRQRETQYF. CDR3 DNA sequence: TGTGCCAGCAGCGCGCGTCACCGACAGAGAGAGACCCAGTACTTC.

The genes are TRBV19 and TRBJ1-5; 7 bases line up with TRBD1. CDR1 and CDR2 from the germline V gene are LNHDA and SQIVND (reference sequence). The CDR3 length is 15 residues. V lost 5 bases, J lost 8 bases, and 12 bases stayed unmatched. Here the CDR3 reads CASSLRQGSFEPQHF. In DNA form, the CDR3 reads TGTGCCAGTAGTCTACGACAGGGTAGTTTCGAGCCCCAGCATTTT.

The chain carries TRBV15 and TRBJ1-1; TRBD1 agrees at 7 bases. Losses at the gene ends were 9 bases for V and 4 bases for J; bases not matched to a gene: 8. This CDR3 region has 13 residues. Germline CDR1 LNHNV, CDR2 YYDKDF (reference sequence). CDR3 DNA sequence: TGTGCCACTAGCGGGACAGCGATCACTGAAGCTTTCTTT. Its protein is CATSGTAITEAFF.

The chain uses TRBV6-5 and TRBJ2-3, with TRBD2 identical over 9 bases. This CDR3 is 15 amino acids long. Germline loops: CDR1 MNHEY, CDR2 SVGAGI. J gave up 7 bases and V 7 bases, and 12 bases lay outside the gene matches. The CDR3 region is CASKGGGGATYTQYF. The CDR3 bases are TGTGCCAGCAAAGGTGGCGGGGGGGCCACCTATACGCAGTATTTT.

The genes are TRBV7-9 and TRBJ2-3; 11 bases match TRBD1. The germline CDR1 and CDR2 sequences are SEHNR and FQNEAQ (reference sequence). CDR3 length: 17 amino acids. J lost 2 bases, V lost 5 bases, and 9 bases had no gene match. CDR3 bases: TGTGCCAGCAGCCCTGGACAGGGGGCGGTATCCACAGATACGCAGTATTTT. It codes for CASSPGQGAVSTDTQYF.

The chain has TRBV4-2 and TRBJ2-5, with D perhaps matching TRBD1 (6 bases). This CDR3 spans 15 amino acids. Germline V lookup: CDR1 LGHNA, CDR2 YNFKEQ. V was trimmed by 1 base and J by 2 bases, leaving 11 bases between them. CDR3 region: CASSQGRGQQETQYF. The CDR3 nucleotides read TGTGCCAGCAGCCAAGGCCGGGGACAACAAGAGACCCAGTACTTC.

This clone is a singleton in its sample. J is TRBJ1-5 and V is TRBV6-5; D unclear. The germline V gene has CDR1 MNHEY and CDR2 SVGAGI. Deletions cut 8 bases from V and 5 bases from J, with 13 bases between. This CDR3 contains 13 residues. In DNA, the CDR3 is TGTGCCAGCGCGCGAGGGTTCGATCAGCCCCAGCATTTT. It specifies CASARGFDQPQHF.

There are a few counts of this clone. CDR3 loop: CASSPGQGAEQYF. In DNA, the CDR3 is TGTGCCAGCAGCCCGGGACAGGGAGCCGAGCAGTACTTC. The chain uses TRBV5-4 and TRBJ2-7; 9 positions match TRBD1. Germline V gene sequence: CDR1 SGHNT, CDR2 YYREEE (reference sequence). This CDR3 has 13 amino acids. The trim removed 4 bases at V and 6 bases at J, leaving 5 bases unmatched.

Worth noting for this clone: The junction shows a germline mismatch at one end, possibly a read error. The V call is TRBV19, the J call TRBJ2-3; no clear D. The CDR3 has 15 amino acids. Germline CDR1 is LNHDA and CDR2 is SQIVND (reference sequence). This CDR3 reads CASRIRETSTDTQYF. The CDR3 DNA follows: TGTGCCAGTCGTATTCGTGAGACTAGCACAGATACGCAGTATTTT.

The chain is built from TRBV6-2 or TRBV6-3 and TRBJ2-5; the match to TRBD2 covers 9 bases. The CDR3 spans 18 residues. The ends lost 0 bases at V and 7 bases at J; junction bases unmatched: 15. Germline lookup yields CDR1 MNHEY and CDR2 SVGEGT. The CDR3 loop is CASSYSKGSGGRIWTQYF. CDR3 coding DNA: TGTGCCAGCAGTTACTCGAAGGGTAGCGGGGGTAGAATTTGGACCCAGTACTTC.

On this clone: The junction departs from the called germline gene at one end, perhaps through a read error. This chain connects TRBV3-1 (or the pseudogene TRBV3-2) to TRBJ2-2; 9 bases align to TRBD2. The CDR3 loop spans 18 amino acids. Germline loops: CDR1 LGHDT, CDR2 YNNKEL (reference sequence). CDR3 sequence reads: CARSQDGGGGGANGELFF. Written as DNA, the CDR3 is TGTGCCCGCAGCCAAGATGGGGGCGGCGGGGGGGCGAACGGGGAGCTGTTTTTT.

J is TRBJ2-5 and V is TRBV14, with TRBD1 identical over 10 bases. CDR1 SGHDN and CDR2 FVKESK come from the germline V gene. V was pared by 4 bases and J by 4 bases, with 3 bases of the junction left unmatched. The CDR3 extends over 14 amino acids. CDR3 in amino acids: CASSLRDRGETQYF. The CDR3 DNA follows: TGTGCCAGCAGCCTACGGGACAGGGGAGAGACCCAGTACTTC.

J is TRBJ2-3 and V is TRBV7-2; TRBD2 matches at 12 bases. Trimming at V came to 5 bases and at J to 3 bases, leaving 15 bases not matched to a gene. Germline V lookup: CDR1 SGHTA, CDR2 FQGNSA. This CDR3 is built from 19 residues. Written as DNA, the CDR3 is TGTGCCAGCAGCATCTTAAGGTCATTAGGACTAGCGGGGACAGATACGCAGTATTTT. It translates to CASSILRSLGLAGTDTQYF.

This rearrangement joins TRBV30 to TRBJ2-3, with D tentatively TRBD2 (6 bases). The CDR3 is made up of 14 amino acids. From germline, CDR1 is GTSNPN and CDR2 SVGIG (reference sequence). Between the trimmed V and J ends, which lost 4 bases and 1 base, there was a span of 12 bases. The CDR3 nucleotides are TGTGCCTGGAATTACGGGGGACGCACAGATACGCAGTATTTT. Translating it yields CAWNYGGRTDTQYF.

The rearrangement uses TRBV7-8 and TRBJ1-1, with D perhaps matching TRBD1 (5 bases). Germline CDR1 and CDR2: SGHVS and FQNEAQ. The CDR3 spans 15 residues. Trimming cost V 0 bases and J 3 bases, with 11 bases left between them. CDR3 nucleotide sequence: TGTGCCAGCAGCTTAGCGTCTGGGGGGTACACTGAAGCTTTCTTT. Translated: CASSLASGGYTEAFF. The full variable domain, rest sourced from reference TRBV7-8 and TRBJ1-1, is GAGVSQSPRYKVAKRGQDVALRCDPISGHVSLFWYQQALGQGPEFLTYFQNEAQLDKSGLPSDRFFAERPEGSVSTLKIQRTQQEDSAVYLCASSLASGGYTEAFFGQGTRLTVV.

The J gene is TRBJ2-1, the V gene TRBV18; 9 nucleotides line up with TRBD2. The V segment lost 2 bases and the J segment 9 bases; nucleotides outside the gene matches: 14. CDR1 KGHSH and CDR2 LQKENI come from the germline V gene. This CDR3 is 17 amino acids long. The CDR3 DNA is TGTGCCAGCTCACCAGGGGGGACCGGAGCGGGGGGCCGTGAGCAGTTCTTC. Amino acids: CASSPGGTGAGGREQFF. Combining the CDR3 with reference TRBV18 and TRBJ2-1 gives the whole variable domain NAGVMQNPRHLVRRRGQEARLRCSPMKGHSHVYWYRQLPEEGLKFMVYLQKENIIDESGMPKERFSAEFPKEGPSILRIQQVVRGDSAAYFCASSPGGTGAGGREQFFGPGTRLTVL.

V is TRBV6-5 and J is TRBJ1-2; 7 bases fit TRBD1. The CDR3 runs to 15 residues. Trimming cost V 6 bases and J 4 bases; bases outside gene matches: 11. The V gene's germline CDR1 is MNHEY and CDR2 SVGAGI. This chain's CDR3 is CASRKTGQTPYGYTF. The CDR3 region has the DNA TGTGCCAGCAGGAAGACGGGACAGACACCCTATGGCTACACCTTC.

The V and J genes are TRBV5-1 and TRBJ2-1; 12 bases are shared with TRBD2. The germline CDR1 and CDR2 sequences are SGHRS and YFSETQ. The CDR3 loop spans 17 amino acids. Trimming at V came to 3 bases and at J to 4 bases, leaving 8 bases not matched to a gene. CDR3 amino acids: CASSSSGGAGVYNEQFF. The DNA for the CDR3 is TGCGCCAGCAGCTCTAGCGGGGGGGCCGGGGTTTACAATGAGCAGTTCTTC.